This TCR beta chain was captured by sequencing in a study of T cells in Graves' hyperthyroidism and ophthalmopathy. Whole-study findings and limits: Progression to ophthalmopathy was predicted a median of roughly 6.6 months early.

This CDR3 has 13 amino acids. The germline V gene encodes CDR1 SGHNT and CDR2 YENEEA. RNA transcripts provided the source from which TCR beta CDR3 regions were amplified. Carried out on the TCR CDR3, a first-round RT-PCR used the HTBI primer set. TCRdb re-called the multiplex PCR reads with MiXCR, one entry per CDR3 protein. The sample gives 550,000 to 700,000 distinct CDR3 sequences, about 15% of which show up once; about 3.9% is in the top ten. Diagnoses rested on clinical symptoms, serum thyroxine and TRAb, thyroid ultrasound and orbital computed tomography. Remarks on this clonotype: The antigen is not known. A junction end diverges from the germline sequence, so it may reflect a read error.

The chain carries TRBV11-3 and TRBJ2-5; no definite D call. The TCR originated in a woman aged 40 to 50 with Graves' ophthalmopathy. Sequences were obtained from blood. This CDR3 reads CVSSLVHGETQYF. The CDR3 DNA is TGTGTCAGCAGCTTAGTACATGGGGAGACCCAGTACTTC.